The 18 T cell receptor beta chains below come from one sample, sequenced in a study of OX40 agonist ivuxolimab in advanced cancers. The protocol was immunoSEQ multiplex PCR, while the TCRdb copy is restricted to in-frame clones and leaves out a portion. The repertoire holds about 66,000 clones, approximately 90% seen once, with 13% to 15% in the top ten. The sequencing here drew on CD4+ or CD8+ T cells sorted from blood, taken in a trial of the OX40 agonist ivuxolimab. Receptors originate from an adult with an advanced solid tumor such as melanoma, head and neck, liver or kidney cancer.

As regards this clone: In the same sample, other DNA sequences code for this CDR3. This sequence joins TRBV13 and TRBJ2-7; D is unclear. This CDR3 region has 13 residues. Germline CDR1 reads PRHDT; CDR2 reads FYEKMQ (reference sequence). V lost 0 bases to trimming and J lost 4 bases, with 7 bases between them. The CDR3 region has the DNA TGTGCCAGCAGCTTAGGGCGGAGTTACGAGCAGTACTTC. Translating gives CASSLGRSYEQYF.

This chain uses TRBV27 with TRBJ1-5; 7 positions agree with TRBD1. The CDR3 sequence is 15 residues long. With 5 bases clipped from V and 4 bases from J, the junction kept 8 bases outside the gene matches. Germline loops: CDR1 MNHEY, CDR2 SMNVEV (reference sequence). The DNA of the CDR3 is TGTGCCAGCAGTCCGGGACAGTACCTAAATCAGCCCCAGCATTTT. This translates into CASSPGQYLNQPQHF.

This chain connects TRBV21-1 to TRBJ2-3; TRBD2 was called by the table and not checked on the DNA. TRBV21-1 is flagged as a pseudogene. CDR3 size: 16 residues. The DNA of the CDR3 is TGTGCCAGCAGCAGCTACTTCCTAGCGGGACCGGATACGCAGTATTTT. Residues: CASSSYFLAGPDTQYF.

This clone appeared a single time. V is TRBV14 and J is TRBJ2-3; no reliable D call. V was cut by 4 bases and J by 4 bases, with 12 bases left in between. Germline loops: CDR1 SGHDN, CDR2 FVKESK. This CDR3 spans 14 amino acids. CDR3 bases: TGTGCCAGCAGCCGGCACAGTGTCCCAGATACGCAGTATTTT. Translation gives CASSRHSVPDTQYF.

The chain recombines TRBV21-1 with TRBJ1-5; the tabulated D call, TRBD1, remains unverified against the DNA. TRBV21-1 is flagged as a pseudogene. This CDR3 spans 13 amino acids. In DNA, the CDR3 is TGTGCCAGCCCTCCAGGGGGGAACCAGCCCCAGCATTTT. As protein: CASPPGGNQPQHF.

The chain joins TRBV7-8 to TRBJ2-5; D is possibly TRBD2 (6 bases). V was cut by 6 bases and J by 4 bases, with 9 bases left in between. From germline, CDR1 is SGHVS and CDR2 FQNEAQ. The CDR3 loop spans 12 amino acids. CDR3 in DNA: TGTGCCAGCAGACTAGCTCTAGAGACCCAGTACTTC. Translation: CASRLALETQYF.

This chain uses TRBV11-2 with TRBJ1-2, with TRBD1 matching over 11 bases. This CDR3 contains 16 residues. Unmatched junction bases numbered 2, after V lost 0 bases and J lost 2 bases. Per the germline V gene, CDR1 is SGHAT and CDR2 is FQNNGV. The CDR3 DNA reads TGTGCCAGCAGCTTAGAATGGACAGGGGGCAACTATGGCTACACCTTC. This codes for CASSLEWTGGNYGYTF.

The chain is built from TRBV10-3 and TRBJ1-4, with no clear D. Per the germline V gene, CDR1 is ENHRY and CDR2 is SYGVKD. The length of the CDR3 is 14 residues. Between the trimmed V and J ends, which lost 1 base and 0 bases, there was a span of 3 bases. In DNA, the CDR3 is TGTGCCATCAGTGAGTTTGCAACTAATGAAAAACTGTTTTTT. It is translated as CAISEFATNEKLFF.

CDR3 in amino acids: CASTQRPGNYGYTF. In DNA form, the CDR3 reads TGTGCCAGTACCCAACGCCCAGGGAACTATGGCTACACCTTC. The chain is built from TRBV19 and TRBJ1-2; D possibly corresponds to TRBD1 (5 bases). Trimming left V 7 bases short and J 2 bases short, with 14 bases between. The CDR3 spans 14 residues. Germline assignment: CDR1 LNHDA and CDR2 SQIVND (reference sequence).

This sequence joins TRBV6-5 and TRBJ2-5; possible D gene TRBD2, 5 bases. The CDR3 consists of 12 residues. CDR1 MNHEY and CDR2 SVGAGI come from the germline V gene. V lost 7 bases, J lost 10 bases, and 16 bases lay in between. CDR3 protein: CASTPPEGGQYF. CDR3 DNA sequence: TGTGCCAGCACCCCCCCTGAGGGTGGCCAGTACTTC.

The CDR3 is CASSFGTGLSHSYEQYF. DNA of the CDR3: TGTGCCAGCAGCTTTGGGACAGGGCTTTCACACTCCTACGAGCAGTACTTC. The chain employs TRBV7-6 and TRBJ2-7, with 9 bases fitting TRBD1. The CDR3 length is 17 residues. V shed 3 bases and J 0 bases; nucleotides not matched to a gene: 9. Germline CDR1 reads SGHVS; CDR2 reads FNYEAQ.

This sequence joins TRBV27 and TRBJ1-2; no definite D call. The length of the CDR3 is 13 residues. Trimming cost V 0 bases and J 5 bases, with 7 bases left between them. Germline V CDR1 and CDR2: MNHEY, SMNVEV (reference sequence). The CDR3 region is CASSLSALYGYTF. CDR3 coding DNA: TGTGCCAGCAGTTTATCTGCGCTTTATGGCTACACCTTC.

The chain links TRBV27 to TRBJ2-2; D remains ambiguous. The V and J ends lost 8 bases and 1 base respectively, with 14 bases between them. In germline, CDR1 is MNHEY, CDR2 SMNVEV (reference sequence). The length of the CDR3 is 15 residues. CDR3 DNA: TGTGCCAGCGGGTTCCAACACCTGAACACCGGGGAGCTGTTTTTT. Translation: CASGFQHLNTGELFF.

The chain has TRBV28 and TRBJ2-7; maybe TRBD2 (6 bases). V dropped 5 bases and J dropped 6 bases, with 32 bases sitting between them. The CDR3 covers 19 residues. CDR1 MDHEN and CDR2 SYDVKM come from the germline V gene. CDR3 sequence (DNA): TGTGCCAGCAGTCCAGTTTACTCGGGTTTTTGGCGGGACCGCTTCGAGCAGTACTTC. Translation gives CASSPVYSGFWRDRFEQYF.

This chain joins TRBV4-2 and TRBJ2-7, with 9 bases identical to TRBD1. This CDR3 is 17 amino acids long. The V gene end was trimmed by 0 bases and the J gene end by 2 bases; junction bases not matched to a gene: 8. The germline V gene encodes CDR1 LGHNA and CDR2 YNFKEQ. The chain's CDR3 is CASSQEGLDRGAYEQYF. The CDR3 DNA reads TGTGCCAGCAGCCAAGAGGGGTTAGACAGGGGGGCCTACGAGCAGTACTTC.

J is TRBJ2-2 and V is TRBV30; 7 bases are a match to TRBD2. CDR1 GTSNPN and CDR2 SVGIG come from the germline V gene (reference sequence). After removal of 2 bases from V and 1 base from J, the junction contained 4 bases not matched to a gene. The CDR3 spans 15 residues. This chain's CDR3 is CAWSRAGMNTGELFF. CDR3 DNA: TGTGCCTGGAGTCGAGCGGGAATGAACACCGGGGAGCTGTTTTTT.

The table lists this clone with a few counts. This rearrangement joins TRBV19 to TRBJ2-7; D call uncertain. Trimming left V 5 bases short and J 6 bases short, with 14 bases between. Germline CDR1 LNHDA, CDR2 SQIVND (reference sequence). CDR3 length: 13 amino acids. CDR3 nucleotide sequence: TGTGCCAGTAGTGGCGGTCTCCCCTCCGAGCAGTACTTC. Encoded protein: CASSGGLPSEQYF.

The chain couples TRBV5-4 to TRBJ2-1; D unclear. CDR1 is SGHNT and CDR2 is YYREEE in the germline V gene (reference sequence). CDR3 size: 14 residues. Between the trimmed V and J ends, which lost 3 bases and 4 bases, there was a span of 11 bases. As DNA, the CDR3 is TGTGCCAGCAGCTCCGCGACGGAGTACAATGAGCAGTTCTTC. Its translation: CASSSATEYNEQFF.